This T cell receptor (beta chain) was profiled in a study of neoadjuvant anti-PD-1 for oral cavity cancer. Germline V CDR1 and CDR2: SGHAT, FQNNGV. The CDR3 length is 15 residues. The V end was cut by 5 bases, the J end by 0 bases, with 11 bases between. Produced via immunoSEQ multiplex PCR; TCRdb's table is partial and in-frame only. The repertoire includes some 70,000 clones, about 88% of them detected once, and 3% to 4% sits in the top ten. This clone was recorded many times. Time point in this sample: after neoadjuvant nivolumab, at surgical resection. The chain recombines TRBV11-2 with TRBJ2-1; maybe TRBD1 (5 bases). This receptor was taken from a person aged 40-85 years with oral cavity squamous cell carcinoma. The sequencing used PBMCs, collected after nivolumab (anti-PD-1) treatment. CDR3 protein: CASSPRQSSYNEQFF. CDR3 DNA sequence: TGTGCCAGCAGCCCCCGACAGAGCTCCTACAATGAGCAGTTCTTC.